The rows below give T cell receptor beta chains drawn from one sample of a study of T-cell reconstitution after alpha-beta-depleted transplantation in children. One entry per CDR3 protein results from TCRdb running MiXCR on the PCR reads. This sample has over 550,000 distinct CDR3 sequences; about 10% occur once, and the top ten carry roughly 4%. Specimen: PBMCs from the stem cell graft donor, collected from the stem cell graft. The receptors derive from a human donor who donated a stem cell graft to a child with acute myeloid leukemia. Both conserved end residues are part of each CDR3. The size field is filled for only some rows; it gives once, few, many or a size class.

V | size | CDR3
TRBV12-3/TRBV12-4 | many | CASSLGQGRWEQYF
TRBV15 | - | CATSRAGQGAGVEKLFF
TRBV29-1 | - | CSVTQEGDGYTF
TRBV20-1 | - | CSAKTWTSAYEQYF
TRBV29-1 | many | CSVGADRGGHNEQFF
TRBV6-2/TRBV6-3 | many | CASSPSGYSNQPQHF
TRBV6-1 | - | CASEASGRFYEQFF
TRBV7-3 | few | CASSFLGQPPTF
TRBV5-1 | many | CASSLGWDSTEAFF
TRBV7-9 | few | CASSPGRRGGIQYF
TRBV6-1 | - | CASSERTGGDTEAFF
TRBV24-1 | many | CASQGVSYEQYF
TRBV10-3 | - | CAISVAPSTDTQYF
TRBV5-6 | - | CASSLGHRTGGLNEKLFF
TRBV6-1 | few | CASTRKNIQYF
TRBV4-3 | few | CASSQEGTGGIYEQYF
TRBV4-2 | many | CASSQEHSGRGNEQFF
TRBV7-2 | few | CASSLVTGGGLDEQFF
TRBV20-1 | few | CSAIIGTGGPNQPQHF
TRBV29-1 | - | CSVVTGEETQYF
TRBV28 | few | CASSPGRFSGANVLTF
TRBV19 | - | CASSVDRDVGTEAFF
TRBV27 | many | CASSRIAGQSYNEQFF
TRBV6-1 | - | CASSEISSGRSEQYF
TRBV7-2 | few | CASSFTTGGTYGYTF
TRBV20-1 | few | CSARTSSVYNEQFF
TRBV5-1 | many | CASSPGRQGSNEKLFF
TRBV20-1 | - | CSDGGVGQPNSPLHF
TRBV20-1 | many | CSARPPGKSFGKLFF
TRBV9 | - | CASSEKPGLLSAQYF
TRBV29-1 | many | CSVDFGITDTQYF
TRBV29-1 | many | CSSSHSGSSEQYF
TRBV29-1 | many | CSVGQAAGELFF
TRBV7-2 | - | CAIDRLAGGGEQFF
TRBV28 | - | CASSLWVGTGHEKLFF
TRBV19 | many | CASSGTIQETQYF
TRBV5-1 | many | CASSYSGANTEAFF
TRBV28 | few | CASRSQGLGGANVLTF
TRBV4-3 | few | CASSPTPGQPNTEAFF
TRBV28 | many | CASSGDRRRETQYF
TRBV20-1 | few | CSAAEGASGERGNEQFF
TRBV12-3/TRBV12-4 | - | CASSGQYLDSNQPQHF
TRBV29-1 | many | CSVPQGRGTDTQYF
TRBV20-1 | - | CSARDRGDHPYEQYF
TRBV7-3 | few | CASSPNAVYGEQFF